The present entry profiles one T cell receptor (beta chain) with its context. Its antigen is unidentified. This sample is part of a study of cytomegalovirus exposure and HLA in healthy donors. Findings and limits, study-wide: One cluster of highly shared sequence variants probably arose as a sequencing artifact.

In germline, CDR1 is SEHNR, CDR2 FQNEAQ (reference sequence). The CDR3 loop spans 16 amino acids. Trimming removed 2 bases from V and 0 bases from J, with 12 bases in between. The PCR had 60 Vbeta and 13 Jbeta primers. In the source study's methods: Later reanalysis found about 80 million unique TCR beta chains, roughly 10 million of them shared. Sequencing was performed with immunoSEQ multiplex PCR; in TCRdb, only in-frame clones are kept and a portion is missing. The D gene and trimming were derived from the DNA, and the V and J assignments and clone size from that table. The sample shows 250,000 to 350,000 clones, roughly 88% of them seen only once.

The chain joins TRBV7-9 to TRBJ2-3; D possibly corresponds to TRBD2 (5 bases). The clonotype comes from a man aged 40-55 years in good health and CMV-seropositive. Sequenced sample: PBMCs. CDR3 sequence: CASSLRVATSTDTQYF. As DNA, the CDR3 is TGTGCCAGCAGCTTAAGGGTAGCGACTAGCACAGATACGCAGTATTTT.